Included here is one TCR beta chain sequence, with context. Generated by immunoSEQ multiplex PCR, the TCRdb table keeps only in-frame clones and is missing some. The sample shows almost 550,000 clones, about four fifths of them seen only once. The data were taken from a study of shared T cell receptors in the human thymus. CDR3 length: 17 amino acids. Per the germline V gene, CDR1 is SGHVS and CDR2 is FNYEAQ. V was cut by 1 base and J by 4 bases, with 20 bases left in between. These data were likewise used in another study, on human thymus T cells. That paper notes: Related studies noted strongly shared thymic repertoires across unrelated people.

Sample: thymocytes. The source of this sequence is a boy under three years old with a congenital heart defect. The chain employs TRBV7-6 and TRBJ2-7, with a possible D match to TRBD1 (5 bases). The CDR3 DNA reads as TGTGCCAGCAGCTTAGGGGGCCGGGCCTCGACCCATTACGAGCAGTACTTC. Translating it yields CASSLGGRASTHYEQYF.